This T cell receptor beta chain was retrieved from a study of OX40 agonist ivuxolimab in advanced cancers. About the research overall: Dose-escalation patients had hepatocellular carcinoma, melanoma, renal cell or head and neck cancer. Prior checkpoint blockade (anti-PD-1, anti-PD-L1 or anti-CTLA-4) was permitted; approximately 40% had it.

This CDR3 comprises 16 residues. Per germline, CDR1 SGDLS and CDR2 YYNGEE. V lost 1 base and J lost 2, with 15 bases in between. This clone was recorded only once. Measured with immunoSEQ multiplex PCR; TCRdb has only the in-frame clones, and not every one. Found here are about 58,000 clones, 70% to 85% of them singletons; the top ten hold 1.4% to 1.5%. The receptor's source is an adult with an advanced solid tumor such as melanoma, head and neck, liver or kidney cancer. Here the sequenced sample was CD4+ or CD8+ T cells sorted from blood, taken in a trial of the OX40 agonist ivuxolimab. This chain uses TRBV9 with TRBJ1-2; possibly TRBD1 for D (5 bases). The DNA for the CDR3 is TGTGCCAGCAGCGTATTGGGAGAAGGGGACAACTATGGCTACACCTTC. Translation gives CASSVLGEGDNYGYTF.